This passage covers 19 T cell receptor beta chains from one sample sequenced in a study of CD8 T cells in ankylosing spondylitis. MiXCR was run by TCRdb on the 5' RACE reads, yielding one entry per CDR3 protein. The table has 200,000 to 250,000 distinct CDR3 sequences, more than 25% seen once. Sequenced: blood, either unsorted or a sorted T cell fraction (not recorded which). Receptors originate from a male donor with ankylosing spondylitis or in good health (not recorded which).

This clonotype was found many times. V and J are TRBV6-1 and TRBJ1-2; the match to TRBD1 covers 12 bases. The ends lost 6 bases at V and 7 bases at J; junction bases unmatched: 9. The CDR3 runs to 15 residues. Germline values: CDR1 MNHNS, CDR2 SASEGT. The CDR3, as DNA: TGTGCCAGCAGGCCTCCGGGGACAGGGGGCTCTGGCTACACCTTC. It translates to CASRPPGTGGSGYTF.

This clonotype appeared many times. The chain couples TRBV10-3 to TRBJ2-3; 7 nucleotides align to TRBD2. Trimming took 5 bases from V and 0 from J; bases not matched to a gene: 2. Germline lookup yields CDR1 ENHRY and CDR2 SYGVKD. The CDR3 length is 14 residues. CDR3 DNA: TGTGCCATCAGTAAGCGGGATAGCACAGATACGCAGTATTTT. This encodes CAISKRDSTDTQYF.

The table lists this clonotype with many counts. The rearrangement links TRBV5-6 to TRBJ2-1; 10 nucleotides line up with TRBD2. The germline gives CDR1 SGHDT, CDR2 YYEEEE. The CDR3 covers 18 residues. V lost 1 base and J lost 0; bases outside the gene matches: 7. The CDR3, as DNA: TGTGCCAGCAGCTTGTTTGCTAGCGGGAGTTCCTCCTACAATGAGCAGTTCTTC. Amino acid sequence: CASSLFASGSSSYNEQFF. Variable domain in full (rest from reference TRBV5-6 and TRBJ2-1): DAGVTQSPTHLIKTRGQQVTLRCSPKSGHDTVSWYQQALGQGPQFIFQYYEEEERQRGNFPDRFSGHQFPNYSSELNVNALLLGDSALYLCASSLFASGSSSYNEQFFGPGTRLTVL.

This clonotype was counted many times. The chain employs TRBV20-1 and TRBJ1-5; D unresolved. The V gene's germline CDR1 is DFQATT and CDR2 SNEGSKA (reference sequence). The CDR3 has 15 residues. V was clipped by 0 bases and J by 5 bases, with 14 bases between them. The CDR3 loop reads CSARDGSGGDQPQHF. The CDR3 DNA reads as TGCAGTGCTAGAGATGGCAGCGGCGGCGATCAGCCCCAGCATTTT.

This clonotype was observed once. This chain joins TRBV7-6 and TRBJ2-1; D may be TRBD1 or TRBD2 (6 bases each). Germline lookup yields CDR1 SGHVS and CDR2 FNYEAQ. Trimming stripped 5 bases from V and 4 bases from J, with 15 bases between. This CDR3 has 15 amino acids. The CDR3 is CASSPGGRVYNEQFF. CDR3 nucleotides: TGTGCCAGCAGCCCCGGGGGCAGGGTTTACAATGAGCAGTTCTTC.

The chain has TRBV4-1 and TRBJ2-5; 7 bases line up with TRBD1. Germline CDR1 MGHRA, CDR2 YSYEKL. V trimming: 1 base; J trimming: 2 bases; junction bases outside the gene matches: 1. CDR3 length: 14 amino acids. For the CDR3, the DNA is TGCGCCAGCAGCCAAGGGGACAGACAAGAGACCCAGTACTTC. Translating it yields CASSQGDRQETQYF.

The chain recombines TRBV20-1 with TRBJ2-3; D may correspond to TRBD1 or TRBD2 (6 bases each). Germline values: CDR1 DFQATT, CDR2 SNEGSKA (reference sequence). Trimming shortened V by 4 bases and J by 7 bases, and 12 bases separated the two germline ends. The CDR3 covers 12 residues. In DNA, the CDR3 is TGCAGTGCTACGCCTGGGGGGCATACGCAGTATTTT. Translation gives CSATPGGHTQYF.

At least ten counts were recorded for this clonotype. The rearrangement links TRBV10-3 to TRBJ2-7; TRBD2 matches at 9 bases. Trimming at V came to 8 bases and at J to 0 bases, leaving 2 bases not matched to a gene. The germline V gene encodes CDR1 ENHRY and CDR2 SYGVKD. This CDR3 spans 13 amino acids. The CDR3, as DNA: TGTGCCATCTCTAGCGGGGACTCCTACGAGCAGTACTTC. As protein: CAISSGDSYEQYF.

This chain connects TRBV5-4 to TRBJ2-7; TRBD2 matches at 10 bases. This CDR3 contains 15 residues. Germline V gene data show CDR1 as SGHNT and CDR2 as YYREEE (reference sequence). The V and J ends lost 0 bases and 3 bases, in that order; junction bases with no gene match: 3. The CDR3 DNA is TGTGCCAGCAGCTTGGCTAGCGGGAGAGGCTACGAGCAGTACTTC. It is translated as CASSLASGRGYEQYF.

This clonotype occurred a few times. The CDR3 sequence: CASTKQQGYETQYF. The CDR3 nucleotides read TGTGCCAGCACCAAACAACAAGGTTATGAGACCCAGTACTTC. This chain links TRBV6-1 with TRBJ2-5; D unresolved. CDR1 is MNHNS and CDR2 is SASEGT in the germline V gene. Trimming removed 7 bases at V and 5 bases at J, with 17 bases between. This CDR3 region has 14 residues.

The sample holds many counts of this clonotype. The V and J genes are TRBV5-1 and TRBJ1-6; D ambiguous. CDR3 length: 13 residues. The germline V gene encodes CDR1 SGHRS and CDR2 YFSETQ. With 4 bases removed from V and 4 bases from J, the gap between germline ends came to 6 bases. The CDR3 spells CASSEGYNSPLHF. In DNA, the CDR3 is TGCGCCAGCAGCGAAGGATATAATTCACCCCTCCACTTT.

This clonotype was found many times. The J gene is TRBJ1-5, the V gene TRBV20-1; TRBD1 might be the D (5 bases). This CDR3 region has 15 residues. The V and J ends lost 5 bases and 3 bases respectively, with 17 bases between them. Germline V gene sequence: CDR1 DFQATT, CDR2 SNEGSKA (reference sequence). The CDR3 DNA is TGCAGTGCTTCAAACCGGGACCGAGACAATCAGCCCCAGCATTTT. This gives the protein CSASNRDRDNQPQHF.

This clonotype was recorded many times. The rearrangement links TRBV29-1 to TRBJ2-5, with a tentative D call TRBD2 (6 bases). Germline values: CDR1 SQVTM, CDR2 ANQGSEA. The CDR3 loop spans 11 amino acids. V shed 6 bases and J shed 5 bases, with 10 bases lying between them. The CDR3 DNA reads TGCAGCGTCATGACTAGTGAGACCCAGTACTTC. Amino acid sequence: CSVMTSETQYF.

The chain has TRBV6-5 and TRBJ1-1; no firm D call. V was trimmed by 4 bases and J by 0 bases, leaving 6 bases between them. From germline, CDR1 is MNHEY and CDR2 SVGAGI. CDR3 size: 13 residues. CDR3: CASSSRLNTEAFF. CDR3 in DNA: TGTGCCAGCAGTTCGAGATTGAACACTGAAGCTTTCTTT.

This clonotype was detected only a few times. J is TRBJ1-5 and V is TRBV5-5; perhaps TRBD1 as D (6 bases). Looked up from germline, CDR1 is SGHKS and CDR2 is YYEKEE (reference sequence). CDR3 length equals 16 residues. Trimming stripped 2 bases from V and 3 bases from J, with 15 bases between. The DNA for the CDR3 is TGTGCCAGCAGCTTATCTCGGGGGGCCATCAATCAGCCCCAGCATTTT. It yields the protein CASSLSRGAINQPQHF.

This clonotype came up a few times. J is TRBJ2-5 and V is TRBV20-1; TRBD2 might be the D (6 bases). This CDR3 spans 14 amino acids. Germline V gives CDR1 DFQATT, CDR2 SNEGSKA (reference sequence). The ends were cut back, 3 bases at V and 2 bases at J, with 13 bases in the middle. Written as DNA, the CDR3 is TGCAGTGCTAGCGTCCCGGGAGAACAAGAGACCCAGTACTTC. Encoded protein: CSASVPGEQETQYF.

This clonotype was observed many times. V gene TRBV20-1 combines with J gene TRBJ2-7; the D gene is possibly TRBD2 (5 bases). The CDR3 contains 14 residues. V lost 3 bases, J lost 4 bases, and 16 bases lay in between. Germline values: CDR1 DFQATT, CDR2 SNEGSKA (reference sequence). As DNA, the CDR3 is TGCAGTGCTAGTCAGCGGATAGGGTCTTACGAGCAGTACTTC. This translates into CSASQRIGSYEQYF.

The chain joins TRBV7-9 to TRBJ2-1; no clear D gene. This CDR3 has 14 amino acids. Trimming removed 1 base from V and 8 bases from J, with 12 bases in between. The germline V gene encodes CDR1 SEHNR and CDR2 FQNEAQ (reference sequence). This CDR3 reads CASSLGVAGHEQFF. CDR3 nucleotides: TGTGCCAGCAGCTTAGGGGTAGCTGGGCATGAGCAGTTCTTC. Variable domain in full (rest from reference TRBV7-9 and TRBJ2-1): DTGVSQNPRHKITKRGQNVTFRCDPISEHNRLYWYRQTLGQGPEFLTYFQNEAQLEKSRLLSDRFSAERPKGSFSTLEIQRTEQGDSAMYLCASSLGVAGHEQFFGPGTRLTVL.

This clonotype has more than one count but fewer than ten. The chain employs TRBV12-5 and TRBJ2-1, with TRBD2 matching 7 bases. The CDR3 loop spans 18 amino acids. The ends lost 0 bases at V and 0 bases at J; junction bases unmatched: 8. Germline V gene lookup returns CDR1 LGHNT and CDR2 FRNRAP. The CDR3 spells CASGLVLSGASSYNEQFF. The DNA of the CDR3 is TGTGCTAGTGGTTTGGTACTGAGCGGGGCGAGCTCCTACAATGAGCAGTTCTTC.